Listed below are T cell receptor beta chains from one sample, sequenced in a study of identical twins. One entry per CDR3 protein results from TCRdb running MiXCR on the 5' RACE reads. The table lists 200,000 to 250,000 distinct CDR3 sequences, approximately 6.8% of them singletons. These same records also appear under a second study, on yellow fever vaccine responses in identical twins.

Sample: CD8+ T cells sorted from blood. The receptors here all came from a woman between 18 and 29 years old in good health. CDR3s include the opening cysteine and the closing phenylalanine or tryptophan.

TRBJ2-3,TRBV12-3/TRBV12-4,CASSQVEVTDTQYF
TRBJ2-3,TRBV5-1,CASSWGQPLRTDTQYF
TRBJ2-2,TRBV2,CASSEASASYGELFF
TRBJ2-7,TRBV15,CATSRDKGSLIDEQYF
TRBJ2-3,TRBV3-1,CASSQDSWTSGGAVTDTQYF
TRBJ2-1,TRBV4-1,CASSRTSGGYNEQFF
TRBJ1-6,TRBV15,CATSRDRAIYNSPLHF
TRBJ2-5,TRBV12-3/TRBV12-4,CASSFSGLQETQYF
TRBJ2-7,TRBV28,CASSFIPAEQYF
TRBJ2-3,TRBV5-1,CASSLTGYSTDTQYF
TRBJ2-2,TRBV5-1,CASSLTWTGYGELFF
TRBJ2-1,TRBV3-1,CASSQDKLARGNGQFF